This T cell receptor beta chain stems from a study of blood T cell repertoires in COVID-19. Trimming at V came to 4 bases and at J to 1 base, leaving 9 bases not matched to a gene. This CDR3 has 18 amino acids. CDR1 is SGHRS, CDR2 YFSETQ, per germline. Original data processing: Using reference gene primer amplification, nucleated cell counts were estimated. Here immunoSEQ multiplex PCR was the method, and the copy in TCRdb shows in-frame clones only, minus some. For V, J and clone size, that table is used; D and trimming come from the DNA. Seen here are under 300,000 clones, around 90% observed once, and the top ten hold 0.8% to 1%.

The receptor comes from a woman in her twenties or thirties who had recovered from COVID-19. The sample was PBMCs or T cells enriched from blood (not recorded which). The chain is built from TRBV5-1 and TRBJ2-3, with 13 bases identical to TRBD2. In DNA, the CDR3 is TGCGCCAGCAGCATAGGACTAGCGGGGGCCGATGGCACAGATACGCAGTATTTT. Amino acids: CASSIGLAGADGTDTQYF.